The source of this TCR beta chain is a study of blood T cells in healthy people across ages. In its sample, this clonotype was seen a few times. Its antigen is still unknown. Combining a sample-barcoded 5' primer with a J-beta primer mix, a second PCR ran for roughly 6 to 11 cycles. Each CDR3 protein gets one entry after TCRdb re-called the 5' RACE reads with MiXCR. Of 550,000 to 650,000 distinct CDR3 sequences in the sample, 25% to 35% were seen once. General observations from the study: The study regarded diversity estimates from one million T cells as underestimates. Reliance upon unsorted PBMCs precluded definitive naive versus antigen-experienced comparison.

This CDR3 contains 15 residues. V dropped 6 bases and J dropped 9; count of bases not matched to a gene: 9. These data also formed part of another study, on T cells of mothers and their children.

The V gene is TRBV12-3 or TRBV12-4, the J gene TRBJ1-6; 9 nucleotides match TRBD1. This clonotype originated in a boy under 10 years old in good health. The sequencing input was blood. This chain's CDR3 is CASRTTDRGSSPLHF. The CDR3 coding sequence is TGTGCCAGCAGAACTACAGACAGGGGGAGTTCACCCCTCCACTTT.